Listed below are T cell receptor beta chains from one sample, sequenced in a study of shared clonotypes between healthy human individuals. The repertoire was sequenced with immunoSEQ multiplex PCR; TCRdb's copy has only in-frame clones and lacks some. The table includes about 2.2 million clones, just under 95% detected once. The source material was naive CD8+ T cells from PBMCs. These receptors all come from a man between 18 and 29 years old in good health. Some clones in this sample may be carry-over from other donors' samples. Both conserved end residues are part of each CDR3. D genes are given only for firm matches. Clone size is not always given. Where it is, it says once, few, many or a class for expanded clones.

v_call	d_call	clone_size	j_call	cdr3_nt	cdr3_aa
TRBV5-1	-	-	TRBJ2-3	TGCGCCAGCAGCTTGGGGCAGGGCTTCACAGATACGCAGTATTTT	CASSLGQGFTDTQYF
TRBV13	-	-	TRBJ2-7	TGTGCCAGCAGCCAAAATAAAGTCCAGATCTGGGAACTAGCAAATGTGCGGCAGTACTTC	CASSQNKVQIWELANVRQYF
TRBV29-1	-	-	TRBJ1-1	TGCAGCATTGATGGGGTGAGGAACACTGAAGCTTTCTTT	CSIDGVRNTEAFF
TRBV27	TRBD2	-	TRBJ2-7	TGTGCCAGCAGTTTATTGGTCCGGCGGGGGGAGGGCTCCTACGAGCAGTACTTC	CASSLLVRRGEGSYEQYF
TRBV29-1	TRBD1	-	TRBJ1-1	TGCAGCGCCGCCCAGGGGGTGAACACTGAAGCTTTCTTT	CSAAQGVNTEAFF
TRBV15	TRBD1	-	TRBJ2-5	TGTGCCACCAGCACATTCAGGCCGGGACAGGGTTTTCAAGAGACCCAGTACTTC	CATSTFRPGQGFQETQYF
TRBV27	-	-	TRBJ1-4	TGTGCCAGCAGTTTATATACGGGGGCAACTAATGAAAAACTGTTTTTT	CASSLYTGATNEKLFF
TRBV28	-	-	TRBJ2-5	TGTGCCAGCAGTTTATTTGGCGGGAACTGGGCAGAGACCCAGTACTTC	CASSLFGGNWAETQYF
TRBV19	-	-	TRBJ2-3	TGTGCCACCGTTCCGAAGGGCCAGGGCTCCGGCGTTCTTTCTAACACAGATACGCAGTATTTT	CATVPKGQGSGVLSNTDTQYF
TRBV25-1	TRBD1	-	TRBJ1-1	TGTGCCAGCAGAGGAACAGGGGGCGAGAATATGAACACTGAAGCTTTCTTT	CASRGTGGENMNTEAFF
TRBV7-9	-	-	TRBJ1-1	TGTGCCAGCAGCTCACCCGGGGGAGGCCCATCCGGTGGAGCTTTCTTT	CASSSPGGGPSGGAFF
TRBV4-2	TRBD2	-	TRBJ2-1	TGTGCCAGCAGCCCCCGAATAGCGGGAGGGGTGAACAATGAGCAGTTCTTC	CASSPRIAGGVNNEQFF
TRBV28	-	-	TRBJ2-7	TGTGCCAGCAGTTTGGGCGGGGATAAACCCTACGAGCAGTACTTC	CASSLGGDKPYEQYF
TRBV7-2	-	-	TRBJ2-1	TGTGCCAGCAGCTTAATGTACGGACCCCCCGGGGATGAGCAGTTCTTC	CASSLMYGPPGDEQFF
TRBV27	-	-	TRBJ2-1	TGTGCCAGCCAACTTGGACTGAGCTCCTACAATGAGCAGTTCTTC	CASQLGLSSYNEQFF
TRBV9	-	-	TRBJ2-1	TGTGCCAGCAGCGTAGGGGGTAGCTACAATGAGCAGTTCTTC	CASSVGGSYNEQFF
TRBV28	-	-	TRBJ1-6	TGTGCCAGCAGTTTACCGTGGTCCCTAAATTCACCCCTCCACTTT	CASSLPWSLNSPLHF
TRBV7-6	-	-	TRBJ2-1	TGTGCCAGCAGCTCCCGGGATGGGAATGAGCAGTTCTTC	CASSSRDGNEQFF
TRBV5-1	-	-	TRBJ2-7	TGCGCCAGCAGCTTTAGTGCAGGGGGGAACTCCTACGAGCAGTACTTC	CASSFSAGGNSYEQYF
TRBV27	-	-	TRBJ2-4	TGTGCCAGCAGCTCAATACTAGCCAAAAACATTCAGTACTTC	CASSSILAKNIQYF
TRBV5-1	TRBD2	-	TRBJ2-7	TGCGCCAGCAGCTGGGGGACTACCGGCTACGAGCAGTACTTC	CASSWGTTGYEQYF
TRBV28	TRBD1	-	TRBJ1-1	TGTGCCACAGGGACAGGGGCCCTGTGGGTCACTGAAGCTTTCTTT	CATGTGALWVTEAFF
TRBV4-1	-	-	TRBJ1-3	TGCGCCAGCAGCCAGATCCGGGACACGGGAAACACCATATATTTT	CASSQIRDTGNTIYF
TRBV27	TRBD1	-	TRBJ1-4	TGTGCCAGCAGTTTCGGGTGGGGAGGGGGCGAAAAACTGTTTTTT	CASSFGWGGGEKLFF
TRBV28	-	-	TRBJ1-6	TGTGCCAGCACCCCCCTGCCGTACTCCTATAATTCACCCCTCCACTTT	CASTPLPYSYNSPLHF
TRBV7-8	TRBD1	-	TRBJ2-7	TGTGCCAGCAGCTCCGCCCGGGGACAGGGGGCTGACGAGCAGTACTTC	CASSSARGQGADEQYF
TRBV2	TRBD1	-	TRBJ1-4	TGTGCCAGCAGTGAAGTGGACAGGAGAAATAATGAAAAACTGTTTTTT	CASSEVDRRNNEKLFF
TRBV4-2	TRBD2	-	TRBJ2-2	TGTGCCAGCAGCCAAGAACTAGCGGGATATGAAGCGAACACCGGGGAGCTGTTTTTT	CASSQELAGYEANTGELFF
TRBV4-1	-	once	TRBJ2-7	TGCGCCAGCAGCCAGACGTGGGGGCGCTCCTACGAGCAGTACTTC	CASSQTWGRSYEQYF
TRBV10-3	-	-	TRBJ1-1	TGTGCCATCAGTGAGTCGATGGTGCAGGGCAACACTGAAGCTTTCTTT	CAISESMVQGNTEAFF
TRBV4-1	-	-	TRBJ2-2	TGCGCCAGCAGCCAAGATCGGCCGGTGGGGGAGCTGTTTTTT	CASSQDRPVGELFF
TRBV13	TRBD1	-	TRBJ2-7	TGTGCCAGCAGCCCTCGGACAGGGCTCTACGAGCAGTACTTC	CASSPRTGLYEQYF
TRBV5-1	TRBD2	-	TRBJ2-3	TGCGCCAGCGGACTGGCAAGGACTAGCGGCACAGATACGCAGTATTTT	CASGLARTSGTDTQYF
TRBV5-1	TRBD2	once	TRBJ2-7	TGCGCCAGCAGCTTGGACCCTCTAGCGGGCGCTTCCTACGAGCAGTACTTC	CASSLDPLAGASYEQYF
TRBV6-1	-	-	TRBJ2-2	TGTGCCAGCAGTGTGGGGGCAGAGCTCACCGGGGAGCTGTTTTTT	CASSVGAELTGELFF
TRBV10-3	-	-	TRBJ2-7	TGTGCCATCAGTGAGTCGGGGGTTCTCGAGCAGTACTTC	CAISESGVLEQYF
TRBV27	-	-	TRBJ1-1	TGTGCCAGCAGTTTTGAATGGCAGGCGAACACTGAAGCTTTCTTT	CASSFEWQANTEAFF
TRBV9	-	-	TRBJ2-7	TGTGCCAGCAGCGTAGCGGGGGACCCTAGCCACGAGCAGTACTTC	CASSVAGDPSHEQYF
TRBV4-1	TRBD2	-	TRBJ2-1	TGCGCCAGCAGCCTCCTACCGGGACTAGCGGGAGGGGATGAGCAGTTCTTC	CASSLLPGLAGGDEQFF
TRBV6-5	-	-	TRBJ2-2	TGTGCCAGCAGTTACTCGTCAGGGGTCTTCACCGGGGAGCTGTTTTTT	CASSYSSGVFTGELFF
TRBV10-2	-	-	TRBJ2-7	TGCGCCAGCAGTGAGGTTGGACTGGGGACCTACGAGCAGTACTTC	CASSEVGLGTYEQYF
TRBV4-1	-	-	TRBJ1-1	TGCGCCAGCAGCCAAGATCCCCACGGTGGGACTGAAGCTTTCTTT	CASSQDPHGGTEAFF
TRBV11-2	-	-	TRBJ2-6	TGTGCCAGCAGCACGCGCCCCGGGCTCCCAGGGGCCAACGTCCTGACTTTC	CASSTRPGLPGANVLTF
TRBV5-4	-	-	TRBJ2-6	TGTGCCAGCAGCTCCTATTGGGAGGATCCCTCTGGGGCCAACGTCCTGACTTTC	CASSSYWEDPSGANVLTF